A single sample is the source of the 7 T cell receptor beta chains below, sequenced in a study of neurological immune-mediated disorders. TCRdb re-called the 5' RACE reads through MiXCR, storing one row per CDR3 protein. Of 59,000 or so distinct CDR3 sequences in the sample, 9.5% to 15% were seen once. Sequencing was carried out using PBMCs. Receptor source: an older woman with HTLV-1-associated myelopathy (HAM/TSP).

The sample holds many counts of this clonotype. The rearrangement links TRBV4-1 to TRBJ2-3; D may correspond to TRBD1 or TRBD2 (5 bases each). This CDR3 contains 13 residues. Per the germline V gene, CDR1 is MGHRA and CDR2 is YSYEKL. Trimming left V 0 bases short and J 14 bases short, with 15 bases between. In DNA form, the CDR3 reads TGCGCCAGCAGCCAAGATTACCCGGGACGGACGTATTTT. Translated: CASSQDYPGRTYF.

This clonotype was observed at least ten times. This rearrangement joins TRBV5-1 to TRBJ1-5; no clear D gene. The germline CDR1 and CDR2 sequences are SGHRS and YFSETQ. This CDR3 contains 15 residues. V lost 0 bases and J 2 bases, leaving 9 bases between the germline ends. The CDR3 DNA reads as TGCGCCAGCAGCTTGGAGGACGGACGCAATCAGCCCCAGCATTTT. Translated, it gives CASSLEDGRNQPQHF.

This clonotype was seen many times. The V and J genes are TRBV7-8 and TRBJ1-4, with D unclear. The CDR3 is made up of 15 amino acids. CDR1 is SGHVS, CDR2 FQNEAQ, per germline. Trimming left V 6 bases short and J 0 bases short, with 11 bases between. CDR3 amino acids: CASRQNVATNEKLFF. CDR3 sequence (DNA): TGTGCCAGCAGACAGAACGTTGCAACTAATGAAAAACTGTTTTTT.

There are a few counts of this clonotype. The chain recombines TRBV19 with TRBJ1-5, with unresolved D. V was clipped by 1 base and J by 3 bases, with 10 bases between them. Germline V lookup: CDR1 LNHDA, CDR2 SQIVND (reference sequence). The CDR3 has 15 residues. The CDR3 loop is CASSIVPGTNQPQHF. The CDR3 DNA reads as TGTGCCAGTAGTATAGTACCCGGCACCAATCAGCCCCAGCATTTT.

Points on this clonotype: A much larger clone differs by one base, so this may be a read error. The chain employs TRBV20-1 and TRBJ2-7, with 7 bases that match TRBD2. Trimming at V came to 3 bases and at J to 5 bases, leaving 22 bases not matched to a gene. The CDR3 is made up of 18 amino acids. Germline assignment: CDR1 DFQATT and CDR2 SNEGSKA (reference sequence). The CDR3 DNA reads TGCAGTGCTAGGTCGATGAGAAAAGTGGGAGGGAGGGAAGACGAGCAGTACTTC. This sequence encodes CSARSMRKVGGREDEQYF.

At least ten counts were recorded for this clonotype. This chain joins TRBV6-2 or TRBV6-3 and TRBJ2-1; 10 bases align to TRBD2. Germline V lookup: CDR1 MNHEY, CDR2 SVGEGT. CDR3 length equals 16 residues. J gave up 6 bases and V 2 bases, and 7 bases lay outside the gene matches. CDR3 residues: CASSYVASGSGNEQFF. The CDR3 DNA is TGTGCCAGCAGTTACGTGGCTAGCGGGAGTGGCAATGAGCAGTTCTTC.

This clonotype was observed many times. The chain recombines TRBV12-3 or TRBV12-4 with TRBJ2-1, with D maybe TRBD1 (5 bases). This CDR3 is built from 13 residues. Trimming left V 3 bases short and J 9 bases short, with 12 bases between. CDR3 amino acids: CASSFKGYGEQFF. CDR3 DNA sequence: TGTGCCAGCAGTTTCAAGGGGTATGGTGAGCAGTTCTTC.